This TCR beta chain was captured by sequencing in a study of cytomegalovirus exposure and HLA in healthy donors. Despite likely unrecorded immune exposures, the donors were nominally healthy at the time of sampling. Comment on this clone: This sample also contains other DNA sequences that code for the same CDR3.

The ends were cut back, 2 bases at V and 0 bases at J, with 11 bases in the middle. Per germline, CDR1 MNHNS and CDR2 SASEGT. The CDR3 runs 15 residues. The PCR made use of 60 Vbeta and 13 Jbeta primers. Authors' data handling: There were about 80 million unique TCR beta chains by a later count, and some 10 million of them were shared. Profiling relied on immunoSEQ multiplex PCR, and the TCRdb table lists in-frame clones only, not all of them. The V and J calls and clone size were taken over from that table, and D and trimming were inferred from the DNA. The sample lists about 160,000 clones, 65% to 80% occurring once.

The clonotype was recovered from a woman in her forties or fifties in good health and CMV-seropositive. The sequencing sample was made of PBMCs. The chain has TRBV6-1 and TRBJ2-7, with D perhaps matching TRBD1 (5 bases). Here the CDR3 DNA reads TGTGCCAGCAGTGAACAGGGTAGCCGCTCCTACGAGCAGTACTTC. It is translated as CASSEQGSRSYEQYF.